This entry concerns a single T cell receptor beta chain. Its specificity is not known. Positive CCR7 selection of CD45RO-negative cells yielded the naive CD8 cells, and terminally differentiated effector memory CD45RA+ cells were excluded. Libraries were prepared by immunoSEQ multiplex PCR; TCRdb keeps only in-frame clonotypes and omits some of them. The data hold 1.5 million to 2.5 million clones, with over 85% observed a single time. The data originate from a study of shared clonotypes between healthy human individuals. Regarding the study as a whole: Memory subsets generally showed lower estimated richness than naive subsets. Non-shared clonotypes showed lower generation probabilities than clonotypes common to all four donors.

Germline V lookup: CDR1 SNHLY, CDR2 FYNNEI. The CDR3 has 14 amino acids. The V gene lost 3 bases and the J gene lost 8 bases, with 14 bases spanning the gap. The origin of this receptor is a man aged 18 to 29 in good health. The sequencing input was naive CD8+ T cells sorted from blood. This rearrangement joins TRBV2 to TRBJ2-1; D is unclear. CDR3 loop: CASSDRNSRDEQFF. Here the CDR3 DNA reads TGTGCCAGCAGTGATAGGAACAGCCGGGATGAGCAGTTCTTC.